This T cell receptor (beta chain) was captured by sequencing in a study of T cells in Graves' hyperthyroidism and ophthalmopathy. Study overall: Peripheral blood was secured at the point of initial diagnosis, before any treatment. Overall study findings and caveats: Model predictions of ophthalmopathy came a median approximately 6.8 months before onset.

In the case of this clonotype: Its antigen is currently unknown.

What was amplified from RNA transcripts were TCR beta CDR3 regions. TCR CDR3 underwent first-round RT-PCR with the HTBI primer set. In TCRdb, the multiplex PCR reads were re-called with MiXCR into one record per CDR3 protein. The sample gives about 360,000 distinct CDR3 sequences, about 13% of which show up once; about 20% is in the top ten. The blood specimen was taken at initial hyperthyroidism diagnosis, before any ophthalmopathy symptoms. Trimming took 5 bases from V and 7 from J; bases not matched to a gene: 3. Germline CDR1 is GTSNPN and CDR2 is SVGIG (reference sequence). The CDR3 contains 12 residues.

This TCR derives from a man younger than 40 with Graves' hyperthyroidism that later progressed to Graves' ophthalmopathy. Sequencing was carried out using blood. The rearrangement joins TRBV30 to TRBJ1-5; 9 nucleotides agree with TRBD1. In nucleotides, the CDR3 is TGTGCCTGGGACAGGGGGGGACAGCCCCAGCATTTT. Its protein product is CAWDRGGQPQHF.